The 9 T cell receptor beta chains given below trace back to one sample, sequenced in a study of blood T cell repertoires in COVID-19. Clones were sequenced by immunoSEQ multiplex PCR, and TCRdb holds only the in-frame ones, with some missing. The sample yields 250,000 to 350,000 clones, 87% seen once. What was sequenced was peripheral blood. The source of these receptors is a woman aged 45-65 years who had recovered from COVID-19.

V is TRBV6-5 and J is TRBJ2-1; TRBD2 aligns across 7 bases. V trimming: 10 bases; J trimming: 2 bases; junction bases outside the gene matches: 8. Germline-derived CDR1 and CDR2 are MNHEY and SVGAGI. There are 14 residues in the CDR3. In nucleotides, the CDR3 is TGTGCCACAGTTGGGGGGGGAGCCTACAATGAGCAGTTCTTC. Translation gives CATVGGGAYNEQFF.

The gene calls are TRBV9 and TRBJ2-2; perhaps TRBD2 as D (6 bases). The CDR3 sequence is 14 residues long. From germline, CDR1 is SGDLS and CDR2 YYNGEE. With 0 bases removed from V and 7 bases from J, the gap between germline ends came to 10 bases. The DNA of the CDR3 is TGTGCCAGCAGCGTAGTTACGGAGGGCGGGGAGCTGTTTTTT. It translates to CASSVVTEGGELFF.

The genes are TRBV28 and TRBJ1-1; D remains unclear. This CDR3 contains 15 residues. Per the germline V gene, CDR1 is MDHEN and CDR2 is SYDVKM. V gave up 6 bases and J gave up 0 bases, with 14 bases separating them. CDR3 coding DNA: TGTGCCAGCAGCATCCTAGCAGCCATGAACACTGAAGCTTTCTTT. Amino acids: CASSILAAMNTEAFF.

The V gene is TRBV7-2, the J gene TRBJ2-3, with 9 bases fitting TRBD2. J gave up 2 bases and V 3 bases, and 3 bases lay outside the gene matches. There are 15 residues in the CDR3. CDR1 is SGHTA and CDR2 is FQGNSA in the germline V gene. As DNA, the CDR3 is TGTGCCAGCAGCTTGCGGGGGGGCCCCACAGATACGCAGTATTTT. It translates to CASSLRGGPTDTQYF.

This clone was seen a few times. V gene TRBV29-1 combines with J gene TRBJ1-2, with 9 nucleotides matching TRBD1. V gave up 4 bases and J gave up 8 bases; unmatched junction bases: 11. The CDR3 is 14 amino acids. The germline CDR1 and CDR2 sequences are SQVTM and ANQGSEA. In DNA, the CDR3 is TGCAGCGTTGGGACGGGACAGGGAATTGGCGGCTACACCTTC. Its translation: CSVGTGQGIGGYTF.

J is TRBJ2-5 and V is TRBV5-1; TRBD2 matches 10 bases. Germline CDR1 and CDR2: SGHRS and YFSETQ. Trimming removed 3 bases from V and 5 bases from J; junction bases left unmatched: 13. The CDR3 covers 17 residues. In nucleotides, the CDR3 is TGCGCCAGCAGCTCAGGTCTAGCGGGAGATGGAGGGGAGACCCAGTACTTC. It codes for CASSSGLAGDGGETQYF. Full variable domain (rest looked up from reference TRBV5-1 and TRBJ2-5): KAGVTQTPRYLIKTRGQQVTLSCSPISGHRSVSWYQQTPGQGLQFLFEYFSETQRNKGNFPGRFSGRQFSNSRSEMNVSTLELGDSALYLCASSSGLAGDGGETQYFGPGTRLLVL.

The chain employs TRBV6-6 and TRBJ1-1, with D perhaps TRBD1 (5 bases). Germline assignment: CDR1 MNHNY and CDR2 SVGAGI (reference sequence). The length of the CDR3 is 13 residues. The V end was cut by 6 bases, the J end by 4 bases, with 12 bases between. The CDR3 protein is CASRRPGGTEAFF. In DNA, the CDR3 is TGTGCCAGCAGAAGACCCGGGGGCACTGAAGCTTTCTTT.

V usage is TRBV5-6 and J usage is TRBJ2-1; D is possibly TRBD1 (5 bases). The CDR3 sequence is 15 residues long. V dropped 3 bases and J dropped 3 bases, with 13 bases sitting between them. The germline gives CDR1 SGHDT, CDR2 YYEEEE. The CDR3 DNA follows: TGTGCCAGCAGCTCCCCGGACACCTACTACAATGAGCAGTTCTTC. As protein: CASSSPDTYYNEQFF.

The table lists this clone with a few counts. The rearrangement joins TRBV7-9 to TRBJ1-3, with D unclear. The CDR3 extends over 15 amino acids. Trimming took off 5 bases at V and 0 bases at J, with 11 bases between the two ends. Germline CDR1 SEHNR, CDR2 FQNEAQ (reference sequence). CDR3 nucleotides: TGTGCCAGCAGCGAAGAACCGAGCTCTGGAAACACCATATATTTT. It specifies CASSEEPSSGNTIYF.